The TCR beta chain described here comes from a study of blood T cell repertoires in COVID-19. Clones were read by immunoSEQ multiplex PCR, and TCRdb kept only the in-frame ones, dropping some. The sample includes some 320,000 clones, roughly 91% of them seen just once. The clonotype was recovered from a woman aged 45 to 65 who had been exposed to COVID-19. What was sequenced was PBMCs or T cells enriched from blood (not recorded which).

CDR3 protein: CASSLSPRRGGSYEQYF. CDR3 coding DNA: TGTGCCAGCAGTTTATCCCCTCGACGGGGGGGCTCCTACGAGCAGTACTTC. The J gene is TRBJ2-7, the V gene TRBV27; 8 bases are shared with TRBD2. V gave up 0 bases and J gave up 0 bases; unmatched junction bases: 7. Germline-derived CDR1 and CDR2 are MNHEY and SMNVEV (reference sequence). CDR3 size: 17 residues.